This paragraph reports one T cell receptor (beta chain). This entry comes from a study of long-term antiretroviral therapy in people with HIV. An immunoSEQ assay, version v3.0, was performed at survey level. The data were produced by immunoSEQ multiplex PCR, yet TCRdb's version contains in-frame clones alone and is incomplete. Among about 20,000 clones listed, around 82% were seen once. The receptor was derived from a woman in her 30s with HIV. Sequences were derived from unsorted PBMCs, sampled 2.9 years after starting antiretroviral therapy.

This CDR3 reads CASSLGVRGGSYNEQFF. The CDR3 DNA reads as TGTGCCAGCAGCTTAGGTGTGCGGGGGGGATCCTACAATGAGCAGTTCTTC. The chain is built from TRBV7-3 and TRBJ2-1, with 9 nucleotides matching TRBD2. The J segment lost 1 base and the V segment lost 2 bases, leaving 6 bases of the junction unmatched. There are 17 residues in the CDR3. CDR1 is SGHTA, CDR2 FQGTGA, per germline.